The clone carrying this T cell receptor beta chain showed up just a few times. Its antigen remains unknown. With MiXCR, TCRdb called clones anew from the PCR reads. Of some 25,000 clones in the sample, more than 20% were seen once. Thyroid surgery had not been preceded by any treatment in any patient. V was cut by 4 bases and J by 5 bases, with 8 bases left in between. Germline CDR1 and CDR2: SGHVS and FNYEAQ. The CDR3 contains 12 residues. This sample is part of a study of metastatic and nonmetastatic thyroid tumors. Turning to the study itself: For malignant and benign thyroid patients, tumor or nodule tissue and blood were the sources whose repertoires were compared. Study results and limitations: Malignant thyroid tumors reportedly had TCR beta diversity that was significantly higher than in benign nodules, in blood and tumor.

The sequencing sample was made of blood. This TCR came from a female donor with papillary thyroid cancer or a benign thyroid nodule (not recorded which). Some clones in this sample may be carry-over from other donors' samples. V and J are TRBV7-6 and TRBJ2-5; D is undetermined. The CDR3 region is CASSSLGETQYF. The DNA for the CDR3 is TGTGCCAGCAGCTCCCTCGGGGAGACCCAGTACTTC.